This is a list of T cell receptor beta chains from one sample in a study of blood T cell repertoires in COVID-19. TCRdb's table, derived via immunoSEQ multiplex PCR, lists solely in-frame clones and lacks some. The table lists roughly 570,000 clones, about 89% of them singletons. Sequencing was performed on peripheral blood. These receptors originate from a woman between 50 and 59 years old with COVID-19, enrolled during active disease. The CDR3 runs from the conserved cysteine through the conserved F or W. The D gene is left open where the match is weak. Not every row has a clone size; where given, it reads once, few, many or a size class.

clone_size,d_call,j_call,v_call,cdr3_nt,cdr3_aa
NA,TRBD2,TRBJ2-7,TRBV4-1,TGCGCCAGCAGCCCGCCGGGACTAGCGGGGGGAACCTACGAGCAGTACTTC,CASSPPGLAGGTYEQYF
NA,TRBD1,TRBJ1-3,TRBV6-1,TGTGCCAGCAGCGCGGACAGGACCGGGGGCACCATATATTTT,CASSADRTGGTIYF
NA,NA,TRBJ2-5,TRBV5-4,TGTGCCAGCAGCTCGGGGTACCGCCAAGAGACCCAGTACTTC,CASSSGYRQETQYF
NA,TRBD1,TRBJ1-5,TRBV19,TGTGCCAGCCTATCTAGACAGGGGGGGACCCCAAGCAATCAGCCCCAGCATTTT,CASLSRQGGTPSNQPQHF
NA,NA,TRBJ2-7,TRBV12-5,TGTGCTAGTGGTTTGGTACCGAGTCACGAGCAGTACTTC,CASGLVPSHEQYF
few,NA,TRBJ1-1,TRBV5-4,TGTGCCAGCAGACACTCCAGGGATATCACTGAAGCTTTCTTT,CASRHSRDITEAFF
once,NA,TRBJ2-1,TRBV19,TGTGCCAGTGAGAGGGGGGGGTCCTACAATGAGCAGTTCTTC,CASERGGSYNEQFF
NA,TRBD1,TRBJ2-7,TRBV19,TGTGCCAGTAGTATAGATCGGGACAGCGTAGCCTACGAGCAGTACTTC,CASSIDRDSVAYEQYF
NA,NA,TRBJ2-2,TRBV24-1,TGTGCCACCAGTGCCATGGACAGGAACACCGGGGAGCTGTTTTTT,CATSAMDRNTGELFF
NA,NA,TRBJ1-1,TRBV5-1,TGCGCCAGCAGCTTAGGGACACCTAGGGCTGAAGCTTTCTTT,CASSLGTPRAEAFF
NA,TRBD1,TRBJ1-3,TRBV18,TGTGCCAGCTCACCGGGACAGGGCTCAGGAAACACCATATATTTT,CASSPGQGSGNTIYF
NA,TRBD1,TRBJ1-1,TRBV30,TGTGCCTGGAGTCGGACAGGGGTAAACACTGAAGCTTTCTTT,CAWSRTGVNTEAFF
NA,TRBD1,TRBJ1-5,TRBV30,TGTGCCTGGAGCCCCCTGACAGGGGGCAATCAGCCCCAGCATTTT,CAWSPLTGGNQPQHF
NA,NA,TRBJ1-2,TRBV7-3,TGTGCCAGCAGGGTTCCGGCTAACTATGGCTACACCTTC,CASRVPANYGYTF
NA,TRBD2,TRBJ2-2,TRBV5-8,TGTGCCAGCAGCCCGGACCACCACGCGGGGGGGATCGGGGAGCTGTTTTTT,CASSPDHHAGGIGELFF